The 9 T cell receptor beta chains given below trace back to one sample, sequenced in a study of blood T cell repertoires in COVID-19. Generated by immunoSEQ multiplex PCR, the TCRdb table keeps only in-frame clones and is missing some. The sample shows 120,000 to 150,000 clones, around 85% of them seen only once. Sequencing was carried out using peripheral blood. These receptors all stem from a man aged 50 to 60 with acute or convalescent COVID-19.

This CDR3 is CASSTRLDTVYNEQFF. CDR3 nucleotide sequence: TGTGCCAGCAGTACGCGACTAGACACAGTATACAATGAGCAGTTCTTC. The gene calls are TRBV27 and TRBJ2-1; maybe TRBD2 (6 bases). The germline V gene encodes CDR1 MNHEY and CDR2 SMNVEV (reference sequence). The CDR3 length is 16 residues. With 5 bases removed from V and 4 bases from J, the gap between germline ends came to 18 bases.

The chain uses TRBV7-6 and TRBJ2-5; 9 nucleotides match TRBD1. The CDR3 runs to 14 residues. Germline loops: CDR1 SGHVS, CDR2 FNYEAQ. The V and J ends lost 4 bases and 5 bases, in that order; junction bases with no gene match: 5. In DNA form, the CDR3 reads TGTGCCAGCAGCTCGGGACAGGGTTTTGAGACCCAGTACTTC. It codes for CASSSGQGFETQYF.

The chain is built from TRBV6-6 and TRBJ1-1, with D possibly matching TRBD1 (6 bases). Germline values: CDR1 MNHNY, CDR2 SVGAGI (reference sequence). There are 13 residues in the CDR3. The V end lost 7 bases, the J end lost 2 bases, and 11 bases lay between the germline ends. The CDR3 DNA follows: TGTGCCAGCACCGCGACAGGAAACACTGAAGCTTTCTTT. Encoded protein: CASTATGNTEAFF.

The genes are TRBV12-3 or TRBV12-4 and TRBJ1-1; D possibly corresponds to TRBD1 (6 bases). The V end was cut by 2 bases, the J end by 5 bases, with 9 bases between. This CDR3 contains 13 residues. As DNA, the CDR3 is TGTGCCAGCAGTTTAACAGGGTGGACTGAAGCTTTCTTT. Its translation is CASSLTGWTEAFF.

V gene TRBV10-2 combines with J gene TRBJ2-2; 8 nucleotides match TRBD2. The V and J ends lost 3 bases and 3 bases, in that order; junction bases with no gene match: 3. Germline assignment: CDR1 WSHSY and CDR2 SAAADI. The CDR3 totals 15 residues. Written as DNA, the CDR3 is TGCGCCAGCAGTGAACCGGGGGGGCACACCGGGGAGCTGTTTTTT. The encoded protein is CASSEPGGHTGELFF.

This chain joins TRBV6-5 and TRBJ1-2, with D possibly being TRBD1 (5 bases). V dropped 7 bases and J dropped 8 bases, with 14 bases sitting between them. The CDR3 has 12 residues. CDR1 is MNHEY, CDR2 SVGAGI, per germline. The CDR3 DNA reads TGTGCCAGCACCAAAGGGCAGGGAGGCTACACCTTC. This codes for CASTKGQGGYTF.

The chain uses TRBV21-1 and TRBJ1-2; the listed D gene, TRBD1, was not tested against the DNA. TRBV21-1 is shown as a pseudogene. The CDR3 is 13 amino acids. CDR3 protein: CASSLQGGYGYTF. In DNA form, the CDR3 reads TGTGCCAGCAGCTTACAGGGGGGCTATGGCTACACCTTC.

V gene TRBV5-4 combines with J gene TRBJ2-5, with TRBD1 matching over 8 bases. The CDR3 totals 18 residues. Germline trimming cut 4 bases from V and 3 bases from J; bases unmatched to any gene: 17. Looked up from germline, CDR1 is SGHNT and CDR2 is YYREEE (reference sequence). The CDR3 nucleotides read TGTGCCAGCAGCACAAAAAGGCCCGGGCCGGGACAGGAAGAGACCCAGTACTTC. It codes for CASSTKRPGPGQEETQYF.

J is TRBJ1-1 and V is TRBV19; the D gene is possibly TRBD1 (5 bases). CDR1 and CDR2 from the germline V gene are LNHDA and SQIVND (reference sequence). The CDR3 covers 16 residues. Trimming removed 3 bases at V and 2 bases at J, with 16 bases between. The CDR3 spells CASSIGAEWGNTEAFF. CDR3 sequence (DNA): TGTGCCAGTAGTATTGGCGCTGAGTGGGGCAACACTGAAGCTTTCTTT.